Listed below are T cell receptor beta chains from one sample, sequenced in a study of T cell repertoires in cytomegalovirus infection. No antigen has been assigned to these receptors. One entry per CDR3 protein, called by TCRdb with MiXCR from the reads. The data contain about 830,000 distinct CDR3 sequences, 32% of them seen just once; the ten biggest clones take up 9.5% to 15%. The sequenced sample was cultured CD8+ T cells from PBMCs, obtained from culture after CMV antigen stimulation. The receptors were gathered from a human donor in good health (CMV status not recorded). Some clones in this sample may be carry-over from other donors' samples. Each CDR3 is given with its conserved first and last residue. The D gene is left open where the match is weak. Some rows mark clone size as missing; the rest say once, few, many or name a class of expanded clone.

NA	NA	TRBV7-9	TRBJ2-1	CASRSGTTSYNEQFF	TGTGCCAGCAGATCAGGGACCACATCTTACAATGAGCAGTTCTTC
NA	NA	TRBV27	TRBJ2-7	CASSFRTAPYYEQYF	TGTGCCAGCAGTTTCCGGACAGCTCCTTACTACGAGCAGTACTTC
TRBD1	NA	TRBV6-6	TRBJ2-7	CASTPDRGSYEQYF	TGTGCCAGCACCCCGGACAGGGGCTCCTACGAGCAGTACTTC
NA	NA	TRBV19	TRBJ1-1	CASGRGTEAFF	TGTGCCTCGGGCCGTGGGACTGAAGCTTTCTTT
NA	NA	TRBV7-6	TRBJ2-1	CASNLGGLGNEQFF	TGTGCTAGCAACTTAGGCGGCTTGGGGAATGAGCAGTTCTTC
NA	NA	TRBV27	TRBJ1-2	CASSLFLGDIHGYTF	TGTGCCAGCAGTTTATTCTTGGGCGACATCCATGGCTACACCTTC
NA	many	TRBV11-3	TRBJ2-6	CASSSRVGSGANVLTF	TGTGCCAGCAGCTCCCGTGTCGGGTCTGGGGCCAACGTCCTGACTTTC
TRBD1	NA	TRBV28	TRBJ2-1	CATTGGSFYYNEQFF	TGTGCCACGACAGGGGGCTCCTTCTACTACAATGAGCAGTTCTTC
TRBD2	NA	TRBV24-1	TRBJ2-3	CATSDPSAGVSTDTQYF	TGTGCCACCAGTGACCCCTCAGCGGGGGTTAGCACAGATACGCAGTATTTT
NA	NA	TRBV4-1	TRBJ2-5	CASSPLKGPETQYF	TGCGCCAGCAGCCCGCTTAAAGGACCAGAGACCCAGTACTTC
NA	NA	TRBV7-9	TRBJ2-3	CASSFRWVGTDTQYF	TGTGCCAGCAGCTTCCGTTGGGTGGGCACAGATACGCAGTATTTT
NA	many	TRBV7-8	TRBJ1-4	CASSPERQGNAKSGEKLFF	TGTGCCAGCAGCCCGGAACGGCAGGGGAATGCAAAATCGGGTGAAAAACTGTTTTTT
NA	NA	TRBV4-1	TRBJ1-1	CASSQDFEAFF	TGCGCCAGCAGCCAAGATTTTGAAGCTTTCTTT
TRBD1	few	TRBV2	TRBJ2-7	CASSTGTATHYEQYF	TGTGCCAGCAGCACCGGGACAGCTACCCACTACGAGCAGTACTTC
NA	few	TRBV29-1	TRBJ1-1	CSVTMNTEAFF	TGCAGCGTTACCATGAACACTGAAGCTTTCTTT
NA	NA	TRBV28	TRBJ2-5	CASSFEPGQSKETQYF	TGTGCCAGCAGTTTCGAACCGGGCCAGAGCAAAGAGACCCAGTACTTC
NA	NA	TRBV4-3	TRBJ1-2	CASRTTRAAPHGYTF	TGCGCCAGCAGGACAACACGGGCCGCGCCCCATGGCTACACCTTC
TRBD1	NA	TRBV27	TRBJ2-1	CASSWGQGPRNEQFF	TGTGCCAGCAGTTGGGGACAGGGGCCACGTAATGAGCAGTTCTTC
NA	NA	TRBV10-3	TRBJ1-1	CAINYDRNTEAFF	TGTGCCATCAACTATGACAGGAACACTGAAGCTTTCTTT
NA	few	TRBV5-1	TRBJ1-6	CASSRNYNSPLHF	TGCGCCAGCAGCCGAAATTATAATTCACCCCTCCACTTT
NA	many	TRBV7-9	TRBJ2-2	CASSLEAGELFF	TGTGCCAGCAGCTTAGAGGCCGGGGAGCTGTTTTTT
NA	few	TRBV25-1	TRBJ1-1	CASGGGMMNTEAFF	TGTGCCAGCGGTGGGGGGATGATGAACACTGAAGCTTTCTTT
TRBD1	few	TRBV7-6	TRBJ2-3	CASTQSGQGAADTQYF	TGTGCCAGCACCCAGAGTGGACAGGGGGCTGCAGATACGCAGTATTTT
NA	NA	TRBV4-2	TRBJ2-2	CASSQEGGVRELFF	TGTGCCAGCAGCCAAGAGGGCGGGGTCCGGGAGCTGTTTTTT
TRBD1	NA	TRBV7-1	TRBJ1-2	CASSASGTVFYGHTF	TGTGCCAGCAGCGCTTCCGGGACAGTTTTCTATGGCCACACCTTC
TRBD1	few	TRBV5-8	TRBJ2-1	CASSLSGTGGPAPYNEQFF	TGTGCCAGCAGTTTGTCCGGGACAGGGGGCCCTGCACCCTACAATGAGCAGTTCTTC
TRBD1	NA	TRBV6-2/TRBV6-3	TRBJ1-1	CASRRGPAEAFF	TGTGCCAGCAGAAGGGGGCCCGCTGAAGCTTTCTTT
NA	few	TRBV7-2	TRBJ1-3	CASSTGRNTIYF	TGTGCCAGCAGCACAGGGCGGAACACCATATATTTT
NA	NA	TRBV19	TRBJ2-1	CTSSDAGLEYNEQFF	TGTACCAGTAGTGATGCGGGGCTTGAATACAATGAGCAGTTCTTC